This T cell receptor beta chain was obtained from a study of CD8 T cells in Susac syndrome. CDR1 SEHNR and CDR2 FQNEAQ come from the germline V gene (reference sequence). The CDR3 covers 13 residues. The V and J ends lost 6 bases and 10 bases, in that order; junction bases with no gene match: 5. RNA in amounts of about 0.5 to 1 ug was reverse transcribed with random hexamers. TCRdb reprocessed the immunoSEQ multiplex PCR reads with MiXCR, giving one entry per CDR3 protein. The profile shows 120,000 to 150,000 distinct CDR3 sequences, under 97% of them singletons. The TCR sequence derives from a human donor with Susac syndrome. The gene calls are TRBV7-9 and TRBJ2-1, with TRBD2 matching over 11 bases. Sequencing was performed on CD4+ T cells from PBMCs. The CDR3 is CASSTTSGTEQFF. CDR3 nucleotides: TGTGCCAGCAGTACGACTAGCGGGACGGAGCAGTTCTTC.